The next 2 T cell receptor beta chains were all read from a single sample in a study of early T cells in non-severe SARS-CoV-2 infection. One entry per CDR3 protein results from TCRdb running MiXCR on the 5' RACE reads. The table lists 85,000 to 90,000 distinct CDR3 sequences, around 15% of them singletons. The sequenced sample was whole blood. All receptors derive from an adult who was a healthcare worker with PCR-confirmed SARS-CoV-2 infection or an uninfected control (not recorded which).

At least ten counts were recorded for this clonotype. The CDR3 sequence is CSARKGDTEAFF. The CDR3 bases are TGCAGTGCTAGAAAAGGGGACACTGAAGCTTTCTTT. The chain couples TRBV20-1 to TRBJ1-1; D may be TRBD1 (5 bases). CDR3 length: 12 residues. V was clipped by 2 bases and J by 3 bases, with 7 bases between them. CDR1 and CDR2 (germline): DFQATT, SNEGSKA (reference sequence).

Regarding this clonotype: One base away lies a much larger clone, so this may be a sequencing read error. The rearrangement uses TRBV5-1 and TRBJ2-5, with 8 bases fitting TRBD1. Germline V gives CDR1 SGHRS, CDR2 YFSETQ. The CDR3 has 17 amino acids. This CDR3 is CASSLARTGMYQESQYF. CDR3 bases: TGCGCCAGCAGCCTAGCCCGGACAGGGATGTACCAAGAGTCCCAGTACTTC.